A selection of T cell receptor beta chains follows, all from one sample in a study of monozygotic twins with inflammatory bowel disease. With the 5' RACE reads reprocessed, TCRdb shows one record per CDR3 protein and no DNA. Its listing shows approximately 400,000 distinct CDR3 sequences. The sequenced sample was blood. The source is a human donor with ulcerative colitis or Crohn's disease, or a healthy co-twin of an affected twin (not recorded which). Each CDR3 is given with its conserved first and last residue. The order of the fields is J gene, V gene, CDR3 protein.

>TRBJ2-5|TRBV15
CATSRDQTQYF
>TRBJ2-3|TRBV5-1
CASSFAATDTQYF
>TRBJ2-3|TRBV27
CASSDRDRGQDTQYF
>TRBJ1-1|TRBV5-6
CASSSWTGGTEAFF
>TRBJ2-2|TRBV20-1
CSAAGPTRPTGELFF
>TRBJ2-1|TRBV29-1
CSVERDRDNEQFF
>TRBJ2-7|TRBV5-1
CASSFTGTASYEQYF
>TRBJ1-4|TRBV7-6
CASSFQGAREKLFF
>TRBJ1-5|TRBV12-3/TRBV12-4
CASSLAGALGQPQHF
>TRBJ1-1|TRBV27
CASSSRDRVTEAFF